This TCR beta chain is drawn from a study of CD8 T cells in ankylosing spondylitis. Study results and limitations: Blood from ankylosing spondylitis patients appeared to carry a characteristic roughly 8-variant TCR beta motif. Past research had described some motif variants in reactive arthritis synovial fluid and blood. Within matched ankylosing spondylitis synovial fluid, disease-linked clones were reportedly significantly enriched.

This CDR3 has 15 amino acids. Trimming left V 3 bases short and J 3 bases short, with 11 bases between. Germline CDR1 reads ENHRY; CDR2 reads SYGVKD. With regard to this clonotype: Its antigen is not identified.

Quantitative 5'-RACE with molecular barcodes was used to make the TCR beta libraries. TCRdb re-called the 5' RACE reads through MiXCR, storing one row per CDR3 protein. The sample carries fewer than 500,000 distinct CDR3 sequences, roughly 25% recorded once. V usage is TRBV10-3 and J usage is TRBJ2-2, with D perhaps matching TRBD2 (7 bases). This TCR was sampled from a male donor with ankylosing spondylitis. Sequenced: blood, either unsorted or a sorted T cell fraction (not recorded which). CDR3 sequence: CAISDRGAYTGELFF. In DNA, the CDR3 is TGTGCCATCAGTGATCGGGGGGCTTACACCGGGGAGCTGTTTTTT.